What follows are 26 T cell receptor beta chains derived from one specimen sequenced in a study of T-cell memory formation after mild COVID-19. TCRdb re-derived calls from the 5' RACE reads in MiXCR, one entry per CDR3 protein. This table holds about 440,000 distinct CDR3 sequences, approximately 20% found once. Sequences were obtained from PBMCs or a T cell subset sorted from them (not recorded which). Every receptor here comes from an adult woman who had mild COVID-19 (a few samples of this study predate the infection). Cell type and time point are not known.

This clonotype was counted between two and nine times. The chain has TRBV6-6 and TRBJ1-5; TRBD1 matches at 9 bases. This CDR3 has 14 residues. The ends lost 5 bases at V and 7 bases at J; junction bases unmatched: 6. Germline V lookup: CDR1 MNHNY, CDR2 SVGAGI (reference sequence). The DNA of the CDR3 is TGTGCCAGCAGTGACAGGGGGGTTTGGCAGCCCCAGCATTTT. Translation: CASSDRGVWQPQHF.

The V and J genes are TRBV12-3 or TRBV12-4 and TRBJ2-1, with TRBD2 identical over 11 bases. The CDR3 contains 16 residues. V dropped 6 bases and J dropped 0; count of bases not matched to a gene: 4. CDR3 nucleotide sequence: TGTGCCAGCAGAGGACTAGCGGGCAGCTCCTACAATGAGCAGTTCTTC. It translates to CASRGLAGSSYNEQFF.

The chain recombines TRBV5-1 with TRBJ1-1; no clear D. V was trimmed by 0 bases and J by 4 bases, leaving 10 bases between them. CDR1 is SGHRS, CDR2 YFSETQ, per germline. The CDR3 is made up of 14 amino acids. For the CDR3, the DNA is TGCGCCAGCAGCTTGGTGGGGATGGGCACTGAAGCTTTCTTT. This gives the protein CASSLVGMGTEAFF.

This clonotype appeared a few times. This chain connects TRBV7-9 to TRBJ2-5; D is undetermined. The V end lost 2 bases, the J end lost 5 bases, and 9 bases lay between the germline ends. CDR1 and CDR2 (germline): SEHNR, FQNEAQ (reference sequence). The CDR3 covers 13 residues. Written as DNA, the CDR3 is TGTGCCAGCAGCTTACCTATTTCCGAGACCCAGTACTTC. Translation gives CASSLPISETQYF. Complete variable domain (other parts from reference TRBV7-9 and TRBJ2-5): DTGVSQNPRHKITKRGQNVTFRCDPISEHNRLYWYRQTLGQGPEFLTYFQNEAQLEKSRLLSDRFSAERPKGSFSTLEIQRTEQGDSAMYLCASSLPISETQYFGPGTRLLVL.

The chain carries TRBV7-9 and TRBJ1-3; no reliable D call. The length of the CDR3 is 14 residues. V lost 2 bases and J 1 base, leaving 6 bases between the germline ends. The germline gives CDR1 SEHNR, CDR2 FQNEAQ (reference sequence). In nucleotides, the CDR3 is TGTGCCAGCAGCTTATTGCGGTCTGGAAACACCATATATTTT. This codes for CASSLLRSGNTIYF.

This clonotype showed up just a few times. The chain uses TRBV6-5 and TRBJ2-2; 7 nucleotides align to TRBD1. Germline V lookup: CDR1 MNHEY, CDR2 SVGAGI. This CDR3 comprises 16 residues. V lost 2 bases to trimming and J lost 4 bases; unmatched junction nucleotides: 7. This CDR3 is CASSYATGASTGELFF. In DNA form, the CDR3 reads TGTGCCAGCAGTTACGCCACAGGGGCCTCCACCGGGGAGCTGTTTTTT.

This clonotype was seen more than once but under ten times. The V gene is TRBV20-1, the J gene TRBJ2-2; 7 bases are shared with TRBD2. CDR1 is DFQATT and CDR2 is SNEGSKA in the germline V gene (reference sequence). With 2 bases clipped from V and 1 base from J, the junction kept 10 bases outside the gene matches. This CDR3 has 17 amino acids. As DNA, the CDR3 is TGCAGTGCTAGATACGTGCGACGGGGGGTGAACACCGGGGAGCTGTTTTTT. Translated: CSARYVRRGVNTGELFF.

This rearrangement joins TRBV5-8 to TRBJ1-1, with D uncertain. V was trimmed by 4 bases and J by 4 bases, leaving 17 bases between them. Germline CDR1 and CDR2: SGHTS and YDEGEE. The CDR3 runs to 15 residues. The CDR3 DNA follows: TGTGCCAGCAGCCCCCTGGGCGTTTTCGGCACTGAAGCTTTCTTT. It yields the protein CASSPLGVFGTEAFF.

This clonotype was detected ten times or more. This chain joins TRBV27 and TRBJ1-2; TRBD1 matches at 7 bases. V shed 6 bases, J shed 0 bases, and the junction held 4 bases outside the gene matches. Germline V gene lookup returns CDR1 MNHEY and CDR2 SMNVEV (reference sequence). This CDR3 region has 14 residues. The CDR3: CASSGDSPNYGYTF. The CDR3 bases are TGTGCCAGCAGCGGGGACAGTCCTAACTATGGCTACACCTTC.

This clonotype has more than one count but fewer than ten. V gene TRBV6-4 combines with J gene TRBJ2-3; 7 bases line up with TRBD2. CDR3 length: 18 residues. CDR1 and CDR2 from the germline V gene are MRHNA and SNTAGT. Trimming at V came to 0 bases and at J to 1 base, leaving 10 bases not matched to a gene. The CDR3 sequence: CASSDSFPGGRGTDTQYF. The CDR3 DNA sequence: TGTGCCAGCAGTGACTCGTTCCCGGGGGGACGTGGCACAGATACGCAGTATTTT.

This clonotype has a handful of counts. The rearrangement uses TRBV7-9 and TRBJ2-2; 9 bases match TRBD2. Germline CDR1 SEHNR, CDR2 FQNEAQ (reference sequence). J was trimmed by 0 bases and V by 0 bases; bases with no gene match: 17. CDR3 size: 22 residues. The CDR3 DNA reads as TGTGCCAGCAGCTTAGCCGGCAGATATTACTTAGCGGGAGTGGCGAACACCGGGGAGCTGTTTTTT. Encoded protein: CASSLAGRYYLAGVANTGELFF. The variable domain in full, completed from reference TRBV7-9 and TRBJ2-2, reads DTGVSQNPRHKITKRGQNVTFRCDPISEHNRLYWYRQTLGQGPEFLTYFQNEAQLEKSRLLSDRFSAERPKGSFSTLEIQRTEQGDSAMYLCASSLAGRYYLAGVANTGELFFGEGSRLTVL.

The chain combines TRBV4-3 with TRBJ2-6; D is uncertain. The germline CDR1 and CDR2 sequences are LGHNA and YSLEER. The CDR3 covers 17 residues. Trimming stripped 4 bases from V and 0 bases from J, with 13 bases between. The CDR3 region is CASSPGAWSSGANVLTF. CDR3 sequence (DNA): TGCGCCAGCAGCCCTGGTGCTTGGAGCTCTGGGGCCAACGTCCTGACTTTC.

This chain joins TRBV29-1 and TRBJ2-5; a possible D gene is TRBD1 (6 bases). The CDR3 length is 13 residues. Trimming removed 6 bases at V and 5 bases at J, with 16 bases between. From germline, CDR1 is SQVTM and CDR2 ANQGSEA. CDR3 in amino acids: CSVIQGGPETQYF. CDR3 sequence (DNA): TGCAGCGTGATACAGGGCGGTCCGGAGACCCAGTACTTC.

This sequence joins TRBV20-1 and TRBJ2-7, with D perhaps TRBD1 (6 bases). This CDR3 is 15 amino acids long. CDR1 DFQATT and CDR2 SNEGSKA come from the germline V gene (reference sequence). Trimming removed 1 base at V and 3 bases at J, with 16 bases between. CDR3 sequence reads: CSARGEQGKYYEQYF. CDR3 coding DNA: TGCAGTGCTAGAGGTGAACAGGGCAAATACTACGAGCAGTACTTC.

The CDR3 loop reads CASSLMAGEANEQFF. CDR3 nucleotides: TGTGCCAGCAGCTTAATGGCGGGAGAAGCCAATGAGCAGTTCTTC. The J gene is TRBJ2-1, the V gene TRBV7-9, with 7 bases that match TRBD2. The CDR3 extends over 15 amino acids. The V gene end was trimmed by 2 bases and the J gene end by 6 bases; junction bases not matched to a gene: 7. Germline V lookup: CDR1 SEHNR, CDR2 FQNEAQ (reference sequence).

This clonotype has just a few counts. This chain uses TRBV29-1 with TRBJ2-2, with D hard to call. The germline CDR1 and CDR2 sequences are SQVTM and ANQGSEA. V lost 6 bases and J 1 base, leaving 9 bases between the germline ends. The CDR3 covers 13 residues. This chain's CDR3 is CSVATVNTGELFF. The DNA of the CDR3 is TGCAGCGTGGCGACGGTGAACACCGGGGAGCTGTTTTTT.

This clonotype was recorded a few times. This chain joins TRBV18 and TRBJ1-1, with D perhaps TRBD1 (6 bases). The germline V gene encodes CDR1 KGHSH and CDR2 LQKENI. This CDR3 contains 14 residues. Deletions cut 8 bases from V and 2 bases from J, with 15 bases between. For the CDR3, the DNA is TGTGCCAGCGGACGTTCAGGGGAAAACACTGAAGCTTTCTTT. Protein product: CASGRSGENTEAFF. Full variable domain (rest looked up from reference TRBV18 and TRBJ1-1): NAGVMQNPRHLVRRRGQEARLRCSPMKGHSHVYWYRQLPEEGLKFMVYLQKENIIDESGMPKERFSAEFPKEGPSILRIQQVVRGDSAAYFCASGRSGENTEAFFGQGTRLTVV.

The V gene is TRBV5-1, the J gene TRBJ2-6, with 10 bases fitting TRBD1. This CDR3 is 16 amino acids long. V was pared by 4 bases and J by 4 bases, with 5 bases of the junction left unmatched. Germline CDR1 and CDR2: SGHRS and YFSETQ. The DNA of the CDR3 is TGCGCCAGCAGCCCCGGGACAGGGGTAGGGGCCAACGTCCTGACTTTC. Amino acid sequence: CASSPGTGVGANVLTF.

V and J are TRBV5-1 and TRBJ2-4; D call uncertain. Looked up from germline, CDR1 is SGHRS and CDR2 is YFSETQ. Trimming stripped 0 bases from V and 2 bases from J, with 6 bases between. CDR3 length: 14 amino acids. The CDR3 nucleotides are TGCGCCAGCAGCTTGGGTTCACCCAAAAACATTCAGTACTTC. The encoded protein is CASSLGSPKNIQYF.

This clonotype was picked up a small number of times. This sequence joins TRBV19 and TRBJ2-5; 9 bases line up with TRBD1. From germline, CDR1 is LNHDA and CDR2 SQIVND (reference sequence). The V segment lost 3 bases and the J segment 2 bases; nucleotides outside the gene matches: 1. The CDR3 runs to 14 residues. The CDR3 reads CASSMGTGQETQYF. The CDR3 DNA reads TGTGCCAGTAGTATGGGGACAGGGCAAGAGACCCAGTACTTC. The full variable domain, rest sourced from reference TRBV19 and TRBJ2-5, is DGGITQSPKYLFRKEGQNVTLSCEQNLNHDAMYWYRQDPGQGLRLIYYSQIVNDFQKGDIAEGYSVSREKKESFPLTVTSAQKNPTAFYLCASSMGTGQETQYFGPGTRLLVL.

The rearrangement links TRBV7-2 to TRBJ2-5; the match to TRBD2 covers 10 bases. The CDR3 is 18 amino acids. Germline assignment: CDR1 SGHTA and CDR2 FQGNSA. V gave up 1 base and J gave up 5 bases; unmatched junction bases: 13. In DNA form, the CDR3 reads TGTGCCAGCAGCTTAGTCGGGGGTCTAGCGGGAGAATTGGAGACCCAGTACTTC. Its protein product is CASSLVGGLAGELETQYF. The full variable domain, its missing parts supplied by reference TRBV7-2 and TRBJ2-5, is GAGVSQSPSNKVTEKGKDVELRCDPISGHTALYWYRQSLGQGLEFLIYFQGNSAPDKSGLPSDRFSAERTGGSVSTLTIQRTQQEDSAVYLCASSLVGGLAGELETQYFGPGTRLLVL.

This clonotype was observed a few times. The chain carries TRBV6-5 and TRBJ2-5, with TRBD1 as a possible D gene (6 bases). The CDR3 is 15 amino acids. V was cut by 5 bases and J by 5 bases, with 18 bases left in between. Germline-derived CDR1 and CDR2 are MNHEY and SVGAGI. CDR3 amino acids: CASSQVQGPAETQYF. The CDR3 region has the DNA TGTGCCAGCAGTCAGGTCCAGGGGCCCGCGGAGACCCAGTACTTC.

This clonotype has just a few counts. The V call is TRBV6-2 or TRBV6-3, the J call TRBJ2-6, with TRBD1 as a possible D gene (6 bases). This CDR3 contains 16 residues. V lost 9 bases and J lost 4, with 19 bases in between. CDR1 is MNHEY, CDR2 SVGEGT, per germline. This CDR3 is CASLRQGSPGANVLTF. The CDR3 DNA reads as TGTGCCAGTCTTAGGCAGGGGAGTCCCGGGGCCAACGTCCTGACTTTC.

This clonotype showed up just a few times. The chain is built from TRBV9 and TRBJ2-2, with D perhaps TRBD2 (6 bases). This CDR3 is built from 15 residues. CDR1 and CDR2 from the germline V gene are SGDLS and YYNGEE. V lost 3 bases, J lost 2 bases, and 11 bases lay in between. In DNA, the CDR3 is TGTGCCAGCAGCGGTAGCGGAACTAACACCGGGGAGCTGTTTTTT. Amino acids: CASSGSGTNTGELFF.

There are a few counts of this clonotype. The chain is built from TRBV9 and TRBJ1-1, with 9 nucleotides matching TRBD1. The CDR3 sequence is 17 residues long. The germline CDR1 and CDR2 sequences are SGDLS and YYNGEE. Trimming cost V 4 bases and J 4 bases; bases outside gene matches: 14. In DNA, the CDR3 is TGTGCCAGCAGCCCACCGTTTTATGGACAGGGGACCACTGAAGCTTTCTTT. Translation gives CASSPPFYGQGTTEAFF.

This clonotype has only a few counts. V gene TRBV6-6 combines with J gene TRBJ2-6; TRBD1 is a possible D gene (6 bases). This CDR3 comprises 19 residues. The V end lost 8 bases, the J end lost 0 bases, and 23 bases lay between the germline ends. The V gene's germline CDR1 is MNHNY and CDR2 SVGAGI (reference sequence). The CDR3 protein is CASLYRESSHGSGANVLTF. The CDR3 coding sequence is TGTGCCAGCTTATACAGGGAATCTTCCCACGGCTCTGGGGCCAACGTCCTGACTTTC.